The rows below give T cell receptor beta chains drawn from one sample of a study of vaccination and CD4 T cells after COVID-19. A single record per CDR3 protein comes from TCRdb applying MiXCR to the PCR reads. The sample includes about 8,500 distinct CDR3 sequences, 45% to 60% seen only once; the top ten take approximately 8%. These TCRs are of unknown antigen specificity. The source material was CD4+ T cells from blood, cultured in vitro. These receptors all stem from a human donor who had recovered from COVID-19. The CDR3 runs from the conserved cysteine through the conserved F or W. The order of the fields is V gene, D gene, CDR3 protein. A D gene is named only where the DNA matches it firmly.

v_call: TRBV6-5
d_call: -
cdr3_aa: CASSYTQRDGRGLYEQYF

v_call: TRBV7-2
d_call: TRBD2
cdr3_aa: CASSPAGANTGELFF

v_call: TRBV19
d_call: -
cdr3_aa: CASSIASDSFYGYTF

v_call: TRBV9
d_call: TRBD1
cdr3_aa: CASSKTGRITEAFF

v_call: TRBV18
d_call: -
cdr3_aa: CASSDYSNQPQHF

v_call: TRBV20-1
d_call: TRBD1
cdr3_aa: CSAKQGANTGELFF

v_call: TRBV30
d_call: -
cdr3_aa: CAWSGRWEAFF

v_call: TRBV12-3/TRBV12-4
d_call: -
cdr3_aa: CASSRSREAFF

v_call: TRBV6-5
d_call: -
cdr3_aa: CASSYSRTDSYNEQFF

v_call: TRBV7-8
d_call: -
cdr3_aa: CASSLMGVDRSEQYF

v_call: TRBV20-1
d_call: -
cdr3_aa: CSASGFLLNYGYTF

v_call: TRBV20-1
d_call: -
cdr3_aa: CSARGPTYNEQFF

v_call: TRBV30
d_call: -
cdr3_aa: CAWKYFRWDTEAFF

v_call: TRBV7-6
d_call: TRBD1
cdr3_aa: CASSLNRGLYNEQFF

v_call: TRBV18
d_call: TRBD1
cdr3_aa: CASSPWDREYYGYTF

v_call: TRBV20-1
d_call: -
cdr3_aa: CSAREIAGLDTQYF

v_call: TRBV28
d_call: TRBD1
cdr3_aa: CASSNTGVLLRSYGYTF

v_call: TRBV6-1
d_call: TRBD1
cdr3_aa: CASNFDRDSSPLHF

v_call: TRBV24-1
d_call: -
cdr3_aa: CATRGTANTGELFF

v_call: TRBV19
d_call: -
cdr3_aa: CASSSRQINYGYTF

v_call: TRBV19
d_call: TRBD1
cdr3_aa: CASSIGQGNTGELFF

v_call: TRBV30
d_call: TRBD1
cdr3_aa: CASDLRDRGLYEQYF

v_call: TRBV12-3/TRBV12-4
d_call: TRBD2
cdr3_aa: CASSRTSGGRQETQYF

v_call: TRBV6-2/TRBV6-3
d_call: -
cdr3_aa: CASSYRVGVQETQYF

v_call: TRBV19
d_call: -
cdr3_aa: CASSIAENTDTQYF

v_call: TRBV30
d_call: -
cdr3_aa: CAWSTPLGYEQYF

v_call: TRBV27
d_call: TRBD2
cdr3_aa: CASSYKGLAGGNIDTQYF

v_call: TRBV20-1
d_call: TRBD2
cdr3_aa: CSARGTSAKVGYEQYF

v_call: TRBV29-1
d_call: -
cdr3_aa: CSAARSPDTEAFF

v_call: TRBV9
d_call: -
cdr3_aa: CASSDPGGQGGLETQYF

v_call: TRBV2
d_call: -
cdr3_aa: CASSEEGGNTEAFF

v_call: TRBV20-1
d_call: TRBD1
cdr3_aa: CSARGGQVYGYTF

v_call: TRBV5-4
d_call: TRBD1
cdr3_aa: CASSYRQGTQETQYF

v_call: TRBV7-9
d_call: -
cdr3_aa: CASSLGQETQYF

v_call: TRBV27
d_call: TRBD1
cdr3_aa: CASSPGTGTDTQYF

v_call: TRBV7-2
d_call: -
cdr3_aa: CASSPVGGGTDTQYF

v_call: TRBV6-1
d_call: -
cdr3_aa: CATSLDISEAFF

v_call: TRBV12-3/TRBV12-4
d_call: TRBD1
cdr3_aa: CASSSREGAPEAFF

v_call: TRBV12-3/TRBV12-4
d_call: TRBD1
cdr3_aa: CASSVRQGVQPQHF

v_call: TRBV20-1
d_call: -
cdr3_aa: CSAETGGDGTEAFF

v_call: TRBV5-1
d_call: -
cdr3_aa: CASSARVGDTQYF

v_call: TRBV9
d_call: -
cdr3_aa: CASSVGGSGETQYF

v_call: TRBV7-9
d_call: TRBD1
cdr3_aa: CASSLAGTGGADGYTF

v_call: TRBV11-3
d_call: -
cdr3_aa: CASSLRGPGTDTQYF

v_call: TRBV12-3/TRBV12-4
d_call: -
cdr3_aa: CASSSLRQVVGQPQHF

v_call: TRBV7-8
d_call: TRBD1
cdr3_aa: CASSLGTGTAKTQYF

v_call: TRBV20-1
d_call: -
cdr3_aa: CSARVGIGQPQHF